One and the same sample provided the 14 T cell receptor beta chains below, sequenced in a study of blood T cell repertoires in COVID-19. Sequencing was performed with immunoSEQ multiplex PCR; in TCRdb, only in-frame clones are kept and a portion is missing. The top ten hold roughly 28% of the sample, which has 60,000 to 70,000 clones, roughly 74% seen once. The sequenced sample was peripheral blood. These receptors were taken from a woman older than 75 with acute or convalescent COVID-19.

V is TRBV19 and J is TRBJ2-1; 12 bases are shared with TRBD1. CDR3 size: 15 residues. Germline CDR1 and CDR2: LNHDA and SQIVND (reference sequence). V gave up 5 bases and J gave up 6 bases; unmatched junction bases: 5. The CDR3 is CASSHRDRGLNEQFF. CDR3 DNA sequence: TGTGCCAGTAGTCACCGGGACAGGGGGCTCAATGAGCAGTTCTTC.

This rearrangement joins TRBV3-1 (or the pseudogene TRBV3-2) to TRBJ2-6, with a tentative D call TRBD1 (5 bases). The germline V gene encodes CDR1 LGHDT and CDR2 YNNKEL (reference sequence). CDR3 length equals 19 residues. V was cut by 1 base and J by 4 bases, with 20 bases left in between. For the CDR3, the DNA is TGTGCCAGCAGCCAAGGGACCTGGGCGACAGAGTCCGGGGCCAACGTCCTGACTTTC. Translation: CASSQGTWATESGANVLTF.

This chain connects TRBV9 to TRBJ2-3, with a weak D call TRBD2 (6 bases). Germline assignment: CDR1 SGDLS and CDR2 YYNGEE. The V end was cut by 0 bases, the J end by 2 bases, with 10 bases between. The CDR3 totals 15 residues. The CDR3 sequence is CASSVVGGATDTQYF. The CDR3 nucleotides read TGTGCCAGCAGCGTAGTCGGCGGGGCCACAGATACGCAGTATTTT.

This clone was counted a single time. The chain recombines TRBV12-5 with TRBJ2-7, with 8 bases aligning to TRBD2. Germline loops: CDR1 LGHNT, CDR2 FRNRAP. J lost 2 bases, V lost 4 bases, and 10 bases had no gene match. CDR3 length: 16 amino acids. The CDR3 protein is CASGSPLPGGPYEQYF. In DNA form, the CDR3 reads TGTGCTAGTGGTTCCCCCCTGCCGGGAGGGCCCTACGAGCAGTACTTC.

This sequence joins TRBV12-3 or TRBV12-4 and TRBJ1-6; no reliable D call. The CDR3 covers 12 residues. Trimming left V 5 bases short and J 9 bases short, with 8 bases between. The CDR3 nucleotides read TGTGCCAGCAGTCCCCACACTTCACCCCTCCACTTT. Translated: CASSPHTSPLHF.

This clone showed up just a few times. The J gene is TRBJ2-2, the V gene TRBV5-4; TRBD2 might be the D (7 bases). The CDR3 is 18 residues long. V dropped 4 bases and J dropped 4 bases, with 23 bases sitting between them. CDR1 SGHNT and CDR2 YYREEE come from the germline V gene (reference sequence). For the CDR3, the DNA is TGTGCCAGCAGCCAGGGGAGAAGGACATGGGAGGGCACCGGGGAGCTGTTTTTT. Amino acid sequence: CASSQGRRTWEGTGELFF.

The chain uses TRBV19 and TRBJ2-1; 8 positions agree with TRBD2. J was trimmed by 5 bases and V by 4 bases; bases with no gene match: 16. Germline-derived CDR1 and CDR2 are LNHDA and SQIVND (reference sequence). The CDR3 extends over 18 amino acids. The DNA for the CDR3 is TGTGCCAGTAGTACGCGATCCCGACTAGCGCAAGAAGACAATGAGCAGTTCTTC. It codes for CASSTRSRLAQEDNEQFF. Filled out from reference TRBV19 and TRBJ2-1, the complete variable domain reads DGGITQSPKYLFRKEGQNVTLSCEQNLNHDAMYWYRQDPGQGLRLIYYSQIVNDFQKGDIAEGYSVSREKKESFPLTVTSAQKNPTAFYLCASSTRSRLAQEDNEQFFGPGTRLTVL.

The rearrangement joins TRBV19 to TRBJ2-2, with D possibly being TRBD1 (6 bases). This CDR3 contains 14 residues. The V end lost 5 bases, the J end lost 4 bases, and 11 bases lay between the germline ends. Per the germline V gene, CDR1 is LNHDA and CDR2 is SQIVND (reference sequence). CDR3: CASSFRQVTGELFF. The CDR3 DNA reads TGTGCCAGTAGTTTCCGACAGGTCACCGGGGAGCTGTTTTTT.

The sample holds one count of this clone. J is TRBJ2-1 and V is TRBV7-8, with 9 bases lining up with TRBD2. V shed 5 bases and J 7 bases; nucleotides not matched to a gene: 9. Germline loops: CDR1 SGHVS, CDR2 FQNEAQ. This CDR3 has 15 amino acids. The DNA of the CDR3 is TGTGCCAGCAGCCTTAGCGGGAGTAAATATAATGAGCAGTTCTTC. This gives the protein CASSLSGSKYNEQFF.

V usage is TRBV3-1 (or the pseudogene TRBV3-2) and J usage is TRBJ2-1, with TRBD2 matching over 10 bases. CDR3 size: 15 residues. Germline trimming cut 4 bases from V and 5 bases from J; bases unmatched to any gene: 5. Germline CDR1 is LGHDT and CDR2 is YNNKEL (reference sequence). The CDR3 region is CASSPRTSGNNEQFF. CDR3 bases: TGTGCCAGCAGCCCTCGGACTAGCGGAAACAATGAGCAGTTCTTC.

The V gene is TRBV5-6, the J gene TRBJ2-3; D may be TRBD2 (7 bases). The CDR3 is 14 residues long. Trimming left V 5 bases short and J 4 bases short, with 14 bases between. Per the germline V gene, CDR1 is SGHDT and CDR2 is YYEEEE. CDR3 DNA: TGTGCCAGCAGGATGAGAGGGGGGGCAGATACGCAGTATTTT. Protein: CASRMRGGADTQYF.

A few counts support this clone. The gene calls are TRBV7-2 and TRBJ2-7, with 10 nucleotides matching TRBD1. The ends lost 4 bases at V and 5 bases at J; junction bases unmatched: 11. The CDR3 is made up of 16 amino acids. CDR1 is SGHTA and CDR2 is FQGNSA in the germline V gene. CDR3 bases: TGTGCCAGCAGCTCCTCAGGGGGACAGGGGAGGAACGAGCAGTACTTC. This encodes CASSSSGGQGRNEQYF.

The gene calls are TRBV11-3 and TRBJ2-3; D ambiguous. Trimming pared 0 bases from V and 1 base from J, leaving 5 bases between. The CDR3 totals 14 residues. Germline CDR1 SGHNT, CDR2 YENEEA. The CDR3 DNA sequence: TGTGCCAGCAGCTTAGACTCCGGCACAGATACGCAGTATTTT. Protein sequence: CASSLDSGTDTQYF.

This chain connects TRBV4-3 to TRBJ2-2; D call uncertain. Germline CDR1 is LGHNA and CDR2 is YSLEER. The ends were cut back, 1 base at V and 0 bases at J, with 9 bases in the middle. The CDR3 is 16 residues long. CDR3 sequence reads: CASSQARGANTGELFF. CDR3 nucleotide sequence: TGCGCCAGCAGCCAAGCTCGAGGAGCGAACACCGGGGAGCTGTTTTTT.